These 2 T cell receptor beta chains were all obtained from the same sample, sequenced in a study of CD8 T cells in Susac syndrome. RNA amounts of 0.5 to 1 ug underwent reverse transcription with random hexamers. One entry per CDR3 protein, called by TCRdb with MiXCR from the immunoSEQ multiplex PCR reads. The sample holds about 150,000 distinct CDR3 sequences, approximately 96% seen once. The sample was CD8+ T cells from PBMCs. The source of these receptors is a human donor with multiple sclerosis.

The CDR3 loop is CASRPAGVEQFF. The CDR3 DNA reads TGTGCCAGCAGACCAGCGGGGGTTGAGCAGTTCTTC. V is TRBV7-2 and J is TRBJ2-1; TRBD2 agrees at 8 bases. CDR3 length: 12 amino acids. CDR1 is SGHTA, CDR2 FQGNSA, per germline. V shed 6 bases, J shed 9 bases, and the junction held 4 bases outside the gene matches.

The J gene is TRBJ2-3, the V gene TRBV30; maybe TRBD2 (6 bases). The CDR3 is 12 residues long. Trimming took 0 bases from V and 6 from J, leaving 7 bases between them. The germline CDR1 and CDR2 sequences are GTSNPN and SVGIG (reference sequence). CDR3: CAWSVSGDTQYF. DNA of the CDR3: TGTGCCTGGAGTGTAAGCGGGGATACGCAGTATTTT.